The TCR beta chain described here comes from a study of PD-1 blockade in classical Hodgkin lymphoma. Relapse after autologous stem cell transplantation occurred in every patient, and brentuximab vedotin exposure varied. TCRdb's table, derived via immunoSEQ multiplex PCR, lists solely in-frame clones and lacks some. Of under 15,000 clones listed, roughly 84% are singletons. This CDR3 comprises 12 residues. Germline loops: CDR1 MNHNS, CDR2 SASEGT. Trimming took 0 bases from V and 7 from J, leaving 6 bases between them. This sequence was found in a human donor with classical Hodgkin lymphoma. The sample in question was peripheral blood mononuclear cells (PBMCs), obtained at baseline. The chain has TRBV6-1 and TRBJ1-2; D not certain. CDR3: CASSEAGGGYTF. The DNA of the CDR3 is TGTGCCAGCAGTGAAGCAGGCGGTGGCTACACCTTC.